This T cell receptor beta chain derives from a study of blood T cell repertoires in COVID-19. The overall study: Spain, Italy and the United States supplied samples that represented acute and convalescent COVID-19. T cells, B-cell-depleted T cells, or PBMCs supplied cDNA or gDNA.

Trimming removed 6 bases at V and 2 bases at J, with 13 bases between. The germline CDR1 and CDR2 sequences are MNHEY and SVGAGI. CDR3 length: 14 amino acids. In the authors' methods: Reference gene primer amplification in the assay estimated nucleated cell counts. Repertoires were generated with immunoSEQ multiplex PCR, while TCRdb's copy carries only in-frame clones and drops some. V and J calls and clone size are as listed in that table; D and trimming were resolved from the DNA. The sample records about 40,000 clones, approximately 89% being singletons. The sample was peripheral blood. The clonotype was recovered from an older woman with acute or convalescent COVID-19. The V call is TRBV6-5, the J call TRBJ2-5; the D gene is possibly TRBD2 (6 bases). The CDR3 loop reads CASRAGTEQETQYF. The CDR3 DNA is TGTGCCAGCAGGGCAGGGACTGAACAAGAGACCCAGTACTTC.